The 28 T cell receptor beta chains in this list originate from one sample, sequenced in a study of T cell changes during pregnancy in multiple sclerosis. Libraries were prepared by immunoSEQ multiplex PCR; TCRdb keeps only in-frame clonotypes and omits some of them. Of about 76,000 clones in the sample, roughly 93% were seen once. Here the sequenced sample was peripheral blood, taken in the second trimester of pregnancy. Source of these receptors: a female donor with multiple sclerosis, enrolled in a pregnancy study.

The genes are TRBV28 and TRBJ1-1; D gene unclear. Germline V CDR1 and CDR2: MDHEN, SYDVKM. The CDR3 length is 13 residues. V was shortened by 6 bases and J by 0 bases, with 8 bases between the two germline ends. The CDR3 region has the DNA TGTGCCAGCAGCCTAACAGTGAACACTGAAGCTTTCTTT. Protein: CASSLTVNTEAFF.

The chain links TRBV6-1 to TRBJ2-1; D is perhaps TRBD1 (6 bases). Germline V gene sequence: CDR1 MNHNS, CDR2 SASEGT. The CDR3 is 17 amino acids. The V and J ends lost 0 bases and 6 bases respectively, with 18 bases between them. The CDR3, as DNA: TGTGCCAGCAGTGAAGCGCATCACAGGGATTTCCCCAATGAGCAGTTCTTC. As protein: CASSEAHHRDFPNEQFF.

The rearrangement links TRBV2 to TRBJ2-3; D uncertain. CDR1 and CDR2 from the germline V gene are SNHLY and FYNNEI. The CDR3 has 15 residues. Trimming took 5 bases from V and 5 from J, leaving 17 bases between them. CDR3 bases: TGTGCCAGCAGTTACCAATTAGATACGGTAGATACGCAGTATTTT. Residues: CASSYQLDTVDTQYF.

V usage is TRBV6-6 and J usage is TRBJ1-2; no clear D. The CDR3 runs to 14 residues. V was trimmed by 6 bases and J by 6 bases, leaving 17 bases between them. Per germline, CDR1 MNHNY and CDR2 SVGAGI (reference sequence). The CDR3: CASSLPKTADGYTF. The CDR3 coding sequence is TGTGCCAGCAGCCTTCCAAAAACGGCGGATGGCTACACCTTC.

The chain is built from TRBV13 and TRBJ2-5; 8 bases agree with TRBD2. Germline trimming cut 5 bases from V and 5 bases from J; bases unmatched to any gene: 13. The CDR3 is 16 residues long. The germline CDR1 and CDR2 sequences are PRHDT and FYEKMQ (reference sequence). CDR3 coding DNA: TGTGCCAGCAGCCACAACACCGGGACTAGAAGGGAGACCCAGTACTTC. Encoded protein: CASSHNTGTRRETQYF.

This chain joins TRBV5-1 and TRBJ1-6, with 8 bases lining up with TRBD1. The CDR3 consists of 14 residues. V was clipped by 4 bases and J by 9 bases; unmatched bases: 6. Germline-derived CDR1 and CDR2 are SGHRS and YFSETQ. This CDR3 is CASSNGQGLSPLHF. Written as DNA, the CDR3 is TGCGCCAGCAGCAACGGACAGGGACTTTCACCCCTCCACTTT.

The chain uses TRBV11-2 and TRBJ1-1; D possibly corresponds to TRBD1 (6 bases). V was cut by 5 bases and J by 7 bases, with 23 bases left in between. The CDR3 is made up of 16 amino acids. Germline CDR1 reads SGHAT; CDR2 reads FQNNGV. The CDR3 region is CASSPASGGPGVEAFF. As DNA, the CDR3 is TGTGCCAGCAGCCCCGCCTCTGGGGGTCCAGGGGTTGAAGCTTTCTTT.

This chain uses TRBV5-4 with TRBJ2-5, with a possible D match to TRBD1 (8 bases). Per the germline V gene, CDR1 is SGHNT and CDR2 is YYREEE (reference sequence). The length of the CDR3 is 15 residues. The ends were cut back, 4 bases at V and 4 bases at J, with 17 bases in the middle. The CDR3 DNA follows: TGTGCCAGCAGCCGTAGGACAGGGAGGGGAGAGACCCAGTACTTC. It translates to CASSRRTGRGETQYF.

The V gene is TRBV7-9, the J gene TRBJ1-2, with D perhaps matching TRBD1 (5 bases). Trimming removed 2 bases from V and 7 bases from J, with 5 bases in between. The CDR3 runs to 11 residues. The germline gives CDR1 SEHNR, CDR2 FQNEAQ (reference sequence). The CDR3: CASSLRGGYTF. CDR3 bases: TGTGCCAGCAGCTTAAGGGGTGGCTACACCTTC.

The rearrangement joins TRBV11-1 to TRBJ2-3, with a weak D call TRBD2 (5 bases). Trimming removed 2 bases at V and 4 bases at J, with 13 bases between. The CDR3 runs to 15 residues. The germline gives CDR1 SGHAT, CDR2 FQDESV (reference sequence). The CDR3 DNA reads TGTGCCAGCAGCTTATCACGGGGTCGGGCAGATACGCAGTATTTT. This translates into CASSLSRGRADTQYF.

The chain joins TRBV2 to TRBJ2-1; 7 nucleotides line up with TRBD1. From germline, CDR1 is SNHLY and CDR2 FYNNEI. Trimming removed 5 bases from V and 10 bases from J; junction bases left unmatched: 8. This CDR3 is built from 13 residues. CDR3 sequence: CASSPTGILEQFF. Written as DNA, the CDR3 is TGTGCCAGCAGTCCGACAGGGATACTCGAGCAGTTCTTC.

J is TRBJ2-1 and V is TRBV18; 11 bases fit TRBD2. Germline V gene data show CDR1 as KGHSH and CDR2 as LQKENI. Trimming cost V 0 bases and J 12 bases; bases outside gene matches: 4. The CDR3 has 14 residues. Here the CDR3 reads CASSPPTSGSGQFF. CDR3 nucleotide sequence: TGTGCCAGCTCACCACCAACTAGCGGGAGCGGGCAGTTCTTC.

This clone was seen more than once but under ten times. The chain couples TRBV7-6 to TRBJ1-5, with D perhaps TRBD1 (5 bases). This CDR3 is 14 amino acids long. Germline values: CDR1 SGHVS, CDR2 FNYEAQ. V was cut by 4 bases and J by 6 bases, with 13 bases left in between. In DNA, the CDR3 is TGTGCCAGCAGCTATGCGGGGCAGGGTCAGCCCCAGCATTTT. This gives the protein CASSYAGQGQPQHF.

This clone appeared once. The CDR3 region has the DNA TGTGCCAGTAGTAAAGGAAGGGGGAACGGCTACACCTTC. Its protein product is CASSKGRGNGYTF. The V gene is TRBV19, the J gene TRBJ1-2; TRBD1 is a possible D gene (6 bases). Trimming removed 4 bases at V and 8 bases at J, with 14 bases between. Germline V gene data show CDR1 as LNHDA and CDR2 as SQIVND (reference sequence). This CDR3 has 13 amino acids.

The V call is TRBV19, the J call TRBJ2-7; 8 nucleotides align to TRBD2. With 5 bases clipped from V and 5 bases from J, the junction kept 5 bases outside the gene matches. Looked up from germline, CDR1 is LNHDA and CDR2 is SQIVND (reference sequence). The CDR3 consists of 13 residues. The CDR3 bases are TGTGCCAGTAGTCCAGCAGCGGGGGACGAGCAGTACTTC. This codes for CASSPAAGDEQYF.

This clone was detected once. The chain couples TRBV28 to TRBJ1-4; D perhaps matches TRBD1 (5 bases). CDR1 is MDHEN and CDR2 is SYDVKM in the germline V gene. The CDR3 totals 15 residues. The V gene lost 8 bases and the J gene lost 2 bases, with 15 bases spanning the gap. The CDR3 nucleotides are TGTGCCAGCCTTGCCAGGGCGTATACTAATGAAAAACTGTTTTTT. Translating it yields CASLARAYTNEKLFF.

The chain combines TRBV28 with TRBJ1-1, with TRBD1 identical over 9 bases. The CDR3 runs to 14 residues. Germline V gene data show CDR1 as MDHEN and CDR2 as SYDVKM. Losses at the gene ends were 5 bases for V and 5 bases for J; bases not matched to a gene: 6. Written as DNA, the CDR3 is TGTGCCAGCAGTACACAGGGGGCGAGGACTGAAGCTTTCTTT. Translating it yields CASSTQGARTEAFF.

This CDR3 is CASSLGLNSYGYTF. Here the CDR3 DNA reads TGTGCCAGCAGCTTAGGTCTTAACAGCTATGGCTACACCTTC. This chain joins TRBV7-9 and TRBJ1-2; no definite D call. Trimming left V 1 base short and J 4 bases short, with 10 bases between. The germline V gene encodes CDR1 SEHNR and CDR2 FQNEAQ (reference sequence). This CDR3 is 14 amino acids long.

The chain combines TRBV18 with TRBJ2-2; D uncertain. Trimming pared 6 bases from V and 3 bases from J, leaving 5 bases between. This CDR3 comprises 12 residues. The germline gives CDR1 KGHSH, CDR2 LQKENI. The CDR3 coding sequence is TGTGCCAGCTCTCTAGACACCGGGGAGCTGTTTTTT. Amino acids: CASSLDTGELFF.

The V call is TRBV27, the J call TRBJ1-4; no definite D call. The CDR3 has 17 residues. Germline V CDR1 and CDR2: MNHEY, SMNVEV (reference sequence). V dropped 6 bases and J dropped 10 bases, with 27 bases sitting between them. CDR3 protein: CASSPDTVEPRRRKLFF. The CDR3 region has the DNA TGTGCCAGCAGCCCAGACACCGTCGAGCCTCGTAGACGAAAACTGTTTTTT.

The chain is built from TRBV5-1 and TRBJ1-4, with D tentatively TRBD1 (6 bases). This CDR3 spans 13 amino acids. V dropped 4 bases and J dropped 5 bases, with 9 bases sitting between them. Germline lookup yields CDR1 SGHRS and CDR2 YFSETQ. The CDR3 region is CASSPTGNEKLFF. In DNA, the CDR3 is TGCGCCAGCAGCCCTACAGGGAATGAAAAACTGTTTTTT.

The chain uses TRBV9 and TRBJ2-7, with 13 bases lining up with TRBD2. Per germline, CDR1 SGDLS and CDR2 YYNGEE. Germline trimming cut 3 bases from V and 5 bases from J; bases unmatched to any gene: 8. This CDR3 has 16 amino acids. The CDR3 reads CASSARGLAGVDEQYF. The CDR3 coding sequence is TGTGCCAGCAGCGCTAGAGGACTAGCGGGAGTTGACGAGCAGTACTTC.

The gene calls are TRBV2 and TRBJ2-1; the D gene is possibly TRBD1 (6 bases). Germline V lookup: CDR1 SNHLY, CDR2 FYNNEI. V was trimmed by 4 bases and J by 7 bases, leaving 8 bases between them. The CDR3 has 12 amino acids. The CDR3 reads CASSGQGNEQFF. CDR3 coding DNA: TGTGCCAGCAGTGGCCAGGGGAATGAGCAGTTCTTC.

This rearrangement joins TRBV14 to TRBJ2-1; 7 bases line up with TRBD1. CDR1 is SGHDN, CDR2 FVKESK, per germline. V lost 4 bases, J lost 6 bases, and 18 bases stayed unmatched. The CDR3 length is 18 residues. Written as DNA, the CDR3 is TGTGCCAGCAGCCGACGACAGGGCCTTACAAGCATGTTCAATGAGCAGTTCTTC. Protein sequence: CASSRRQGLTSMFNEQFF.

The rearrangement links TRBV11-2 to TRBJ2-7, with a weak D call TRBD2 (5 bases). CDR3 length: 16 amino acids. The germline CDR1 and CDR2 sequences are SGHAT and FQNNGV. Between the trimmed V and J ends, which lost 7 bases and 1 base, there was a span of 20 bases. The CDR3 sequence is CASTPGWSSRSYEQYF. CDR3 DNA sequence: TGTGCCAGCACCCCGGGGTGGTCTAGCCGGTCCTACGAGCAGTACTTC. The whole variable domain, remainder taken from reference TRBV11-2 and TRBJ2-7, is EAGVAQSPRYKIIEKRQSVAFWCNPISGHATLYWYQQILGQGPKLLIQFQNNGVVDDSQLPKDRFSAERLKGVDSTLKIQPAKLEDSAVYLCASTPGWSSRSYEQYFGPGTRLTVT.

As DNA, the CDR3 is TGTGCCAGCAGCTTGGGGGGGCAACCGGGACAGCACGTAAATCAGCCCCAGCATTTT. It specifies CASSLGGQPGQHVNQPQHF. The genes are TRBV5-6 and TRBJ1-5; 7 bases agree with TRBD1. Per germline, CDR1 SGHDT and CDR2 YYEEEE. V dropped 0 bases and J dropped 4; count of bases not matched to a gene: 16. The CDR3 covers 19 residues.

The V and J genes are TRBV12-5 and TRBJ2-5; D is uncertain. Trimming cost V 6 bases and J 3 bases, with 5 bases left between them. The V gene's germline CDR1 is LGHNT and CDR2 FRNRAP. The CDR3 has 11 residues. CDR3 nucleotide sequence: TGTGCTAGTGGCTTCGAAGAGACCCAGTACTTC. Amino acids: CASGFEETQYF. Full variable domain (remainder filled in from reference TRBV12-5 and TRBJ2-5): DARVTQTPRHKVTEMGQEVTMRCQPILGHNTVFWYRQTMMQGLELLAYFRNRAPLDDSGMPKDRFSAEMPDATLATLKIQPSEPRDSAVYFCASGFEETQYFGPGTRLLVL.

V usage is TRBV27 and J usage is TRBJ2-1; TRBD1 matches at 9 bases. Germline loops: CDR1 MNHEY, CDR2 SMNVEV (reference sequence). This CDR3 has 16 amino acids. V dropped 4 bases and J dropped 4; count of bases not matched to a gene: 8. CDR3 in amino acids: CASSYLGTGIYNEQFF. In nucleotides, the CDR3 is TGTGCCAGCAGTTATCTCGGGACAGGGATTTACAATGAGCAGTTCTTC.